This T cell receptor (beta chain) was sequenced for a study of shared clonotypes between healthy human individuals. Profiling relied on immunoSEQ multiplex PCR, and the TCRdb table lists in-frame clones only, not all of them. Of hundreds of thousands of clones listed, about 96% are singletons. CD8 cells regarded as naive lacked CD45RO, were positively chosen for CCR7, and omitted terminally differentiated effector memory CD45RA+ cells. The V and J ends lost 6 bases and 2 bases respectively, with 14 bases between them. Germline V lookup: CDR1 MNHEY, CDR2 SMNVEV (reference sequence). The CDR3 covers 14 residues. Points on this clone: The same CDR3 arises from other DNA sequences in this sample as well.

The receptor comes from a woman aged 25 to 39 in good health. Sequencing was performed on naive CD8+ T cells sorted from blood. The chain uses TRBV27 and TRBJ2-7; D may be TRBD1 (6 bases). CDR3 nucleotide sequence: TGTGCCAGCAGCCTGACAGGAACCACCTACGAGCAGTACTTC. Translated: CASSLTGTTYEQYF.